The T cell receptor (beta chain) under discussion was sequenced for a study of blood T cell repertoires in COVID-19 (dated by TCRdb to about 2020). With respect to the entire study: Collaborator samples came from the United States, Italy and Spain and covered acute and convalescent phases of COVID-19. The repertoires were released in a freely available public database intended as a resource for research on the immune response to SARS-CoV-2. Deeply sampled blood TCRbeta repertoires from subjects exposed to, actively infected with, or recovered from COVID-19 were included in the dataset. Where HLA class I and class II types were available, the types were taken from metadata supplied by the sample provider, not from assay-based typing. The sample metadata nearly always contained a de-identified subject ID, COVID-19 status, age in years and sex. The material from the prospective study consisted of cDNA or gDNA derived from T cells, B-cell-depleted T cells, or PBMCs. Samples came from the ongoing ImmuneRACE study (first 160 participants) plus 1,254 subjects from 6 global collaborators.

Whole blood was collected in K2EDTA tubes by collaborating institutions according to the institutions' own protocols. Collaborator samples were shipped for TCRbeta analysis as frozen whole blood, isolated PBMCs, or DNA extracted from either sample type. TCRbeta CDR3 regions were amplified from genomic DNA using the immunoSEQ Assay, a bias-controlled multiplex PCR. Concerning the study's data processing: Nucleated cell counts per sample were estimated from amplification of reference gene primers within the assay. To quantify the absolute abundance of each unique TCRbeta CDR3 rearrangement, sequence reads were collapsed and filtered. For each sample, productive Simpson clonality was calculated by taking the square root of Simpson's diversity index across productive rearrangements. The immuneACCESS repertoire file appears here via TCRdb, limited to in-frame rearrangements. These files lack a portion of the clones; in checked studies, under half of the deficit traces to unresolved V genes, and the cause of the others is not known. The V and J calls and clone size come from that table; D and trimming were worked out from the DNA. The table for this sample lists 110,000 to 150,000 clones; 84% of them were counted only once. The ten largest make up about 10% of the sample.

Worth noting for this clone: Its antigen is not yet known. One base away there is no much larger clone; base qualities are not given.

Based on the germline V gene, the CDR1 and CDR2 sequences are MNHEY and SVGEGT. V has 6 bases trimmed and J has 7 bases trimmed; junction bases matching no gene number 11. From cysteine to phenylalanine, the CDR3 is 14 amino acids long. The entry retains the CDR3 DNA only, 42 bases that are in frame from base 1. Overall results and qualifications from the work: The amount of clinical and demographic metadata varied by source and participant and was provided uncurated.

The sequence links TRBV6-2 or TRBV6-3 to TRBJ1-1; 7 bases in between match TRBD1. This receptor was identified in a man aged 55 to 70 with active or convalescent COVID-19. Input material: peripheral blood. The DNA is as follows: TGTGCCAGCAGCATGGACCGGGACAGAAGTGAAGCTTTCTTT. It encodes CASSMDRDRSEAFF.